This TCR beta chain was sequenced for a study of CD8 T cells in Susac syndrome. The study sequenced TCR beta in blood CD8+ and CD4+ T cells. The authors reverse transcribed about 0.5 to 1 ug RNA with random hexamers. TCRdb ran MiXCR on the immunoSEQ multiplex PCR reads and lists one entry per CDR3 protein. The table has 84,000 or so distinct CDR3 sequences, just under 95% seen once. The CDR3 has 11 residues. Germline CDR1 and CDR2: MGHRA and YSYEKL. Trimming shortened V by 1 base and J by 14 bases, and 9 bases separated the two germline ends. The sample comprised CD8+ T cells from PBMCs. This rearrangement joins TRBV4-1 to TRBJ2-1; D might be TRBD2 (5 bases). This receptor was obtained from a human donor with Susac syndrome. The CDR3 is CASSQGGNKFF. CDR3 bases: TGCGCCAGCAGCCAAGGAGGGAATAAGTTCTTC.